The present entry profiles one T cell receptor beta chain with its context. The antigen is undetermined. Trimming at V came to 4 bases and at J to 1 base, leaving 6 bases not matched to a gene. The V gene's germline CDR1 is LNHDA and CDR2 SQIVND (reference sequence). This CDR3 contains 15 residues. This specimen comes from a study of beta chain features in type 1 diabetes. The study, taken as a whole, reports: Patients with Type 1 diabetes showed moderately but significantly shorter TCRB CDR3s in all four CD4+ subsets.

The entirety of the isolated RNA underwent reverse transcription, so expressed TCRB transcripts were sequenced. Assay used: immunoSEQ multiplex PCR; TCRdb lists only in-frame clones, some missing. Of 300,000 or so clones listed, roughly 14% are singletons. Material: naive CD4+ T cells from blood. This TCR was recovered from a woman aged 18-29 years with type 1 diabetes. The rearrangement links TRBV19 to TRBJ1-1; TRBD1 aligns across 7 bases. CDR3 residues: CASSTYRGRNTEAFF. The CDR3 nucleotides read TGTGCCAGTAGTACTTACAGGGGACGGAACACTGAAGCTTTCTTT.